A single T cell receptor beta chain is shown here with its context. The antigen is unknown. The method was immunoSEQ multiplex PCR; TCRdb's version includes in-frame clones alone and lacks a portion of them. Of some 110,000 clones listed, roughly 84% are singletons. Those patients who had chemo-refractory metastatic non-small-cell lung cancer were given focal radiation along with CTLA-4 blockade through ipilimumab. This specimen comes from a study of radiotherapy plus CTLA-4 blockade in lung cancer. Turning to the study itself: Around 19% of patients responded objectively, and roughly 30% achieved disease control. General observations from the study: Reports state that early shifts in blood T cell clones, with interferon-beta, best predicted response. TCR clones from tumors expanded in blood after radiotherapy plus ipilimumab.

Germline CDR1 is SGHAT and CDR2 is FQNNGV. The V end was cut by 2 bases, the J end by 0 bases, with 14 bases between. The CDR3 has 16 residues. This TCR was sampled from a human donor with non-small cell lung cancer that progressed on radiotherapy plus ipilimumab. Some clones in this sample may be carry-over from other donors' samples. The chain is built from TRBV11-2 and TRBJ2-7; D ambiguous. Sequencing was performed on peripheral blood, taken from a patient treated with radiotherapy plus ipilimumab. Written as DNA, the CDR3 is TGTGCCAGCAGCTTATCGCTCGCAACGAGCTCCTACGAGCAGTACTTC. Residues: CASSLSLATSSYEQYF.